This T cell receptor beta chain was sequenced during a study of shared clonotypes between healthy human individuals. Study context: The people who gave samples were a couple of women and three men aged 18 to 49. Study results and caveats: Though the depth was large, rarefaction showed that sorted-subset sequencing was incomplete.

The input for sorted-subset replicate PCRs was about 0.2 ug DNA, about 30,000 T cell genomes. The table came from immunoSEQ multiplex PCR; TCRdb's copy has only in-frame clones and leaves some out. Of about 2 million clones listed, around 96% are singletons. Naive CD8 cells lacked CD45RO and underwent positive selection for CCR7, leaving out terminally differentiated effector memory CD45RA+ cells. Donors comprised healthy HIV-negative adults lacking recent acute infections or vaccinations. In the case of this clone: Antigen specificity is unknown.

CDR1 and CDR2 from the germline V gene are LNHDA and SQIVND (reference sequence). This CDR3 region has 15 residues. V trimming: 5 bases; J trimming: 5 bases; junction bases outside the gene matches: 8. This TCR was sampled from a man younger than 30 in good health. This rearrangement joins TRBV19 to TRBJ2-3, with 9 positions matching TRBD2. Source material: naive CD8+ T cells sorted from blood. The CDR3 sequence: CASSVLAGWEDTQYF. The CDR3 bases are TGTGCCAGTAGTGTTCTAGCGGGGTGGGAAGATACGCAGTATTTT.